The 32 T cell receptor beta chains below come from one sample, sequenced in a study of cytomegalovirus exposure and HLA in healthy donors listed by TCRdb under 2017. Library preparation used the immunoSEQ multiplex PCR assay. For the multiplex PCR, a mixture combining 60 forward primers for TCR Vbeta segments and 13 reverse primers for TCR Jbeta segments was used. What TCRdb holds here is the immuneACCESS table cut down to in-frame rearrangements. Part of the clones is not present; checked against another copy, under half of the missing clones reflect an unresolved V gene, and the others are unexplained. This sample comprises around 200,000 clones, 75% to 90% of them detected only once. Less than 0.4% of the sample rests with the top ten. The specimen was PBMCs. The receptors were gathered from a woman between 25 and 40 years old in good health and CMV-seronegative.

This clone was seen a few times. This chain uses TRBV6-6 with TRBJ2-5; D possibly corresponds to TRBD2 (6 bases). CDR3 length: 16 residues. Per the germline V gene, CDR1 is MNHNY and CDR2 is SVGAGI (reference sequence). The V gene lost 4 bases and the J gene lost 0 bases, with 15 bases spanning the gap. CDR3 bases: TGTGCCAGCAGTTTATCCGGGACTCCAAACCAAGAGACCCAGTACTTC. As protein: CASSLSGTPNQETQYF.

The chain's CDR3 is CSVSGTGGEKLFF. For the CDR3, the DNA is TGCAGCGTTTCCGGGACAGGGGGAGAAAAACTGTTTTTT. This chain links TRBV29-1 with TRBJ1-4, with 11 bases matching TRBD1. Germline-derived CDR1 and CDR2 are SQVTM and ANQGSEA. The J segment lost 8 bases and the V segment lost 5 bases, leaving 4 bases of the junction unmatched. The CDR3 consists of 13 residues.

The CDR3 here is CSARDITSSYNEQFF. DNA of the CDR3: TGCAGCGCCCGAGACATTACGAGCTCCTACAATGAGCAGTTCTTC. The chain links TRBV29-1 to TRBJ2-1; D gene unclear. V lost 7 bases to trimming and J lost 0 bases, with 16 bases between them. This CDR3 contains 15 residues. Per the germline V gene, CDR1 is SQVTM and CDR2 is ANQGSEA.

The chain carries TRBV10-3 and TRBJ2-1; the D gene is possibly TRBD2 (6 bases). V lost 4 bases and J 8 bases, leaving 15 bases between the germline ends. Germline V gene sequence: CDR1 ENHRY, CDR2 SYGVKD. The CDR3 spans 14 residues. Written as DNA, the CDR3 is TGTGCCATCAGTGCGGGACTCCGTCACGATGAGCAGTTCTTC. Encoded protein: CAISAGLRHDEQFF.

For the CDR3, the DNA is TGTGCCAGCGGCGACAGGGGAGGTCAGCCCCAGCATTTT. It codes for CASGDRGGQPQHF. V usage is TRBV6-1 and J usage is TRBJ1-5; 8 bases are a match to TRBD1. J lost 6 bases, V lost 8 bases, and 6 bases had no gene match. The germline V gene has CDR1 MNHNS and CDR2 SASEGT. The length of the CDR3 is 13 residues.

The V and J genes are TRBV11-1 and TRBJ2-5, with D possibly matching TRBD1 (5 bases). V was trimmed by 2 bases and J by 5 bases, leaving 15 bases between them. The CDR3 totals 15 residues. Germline CDR1 and CDR2: SGHAT and FQDESV (reference sequence). CDR3 sequence: CASSLPNQGRETQYF. The CDR3 DNA reads as TGTGCCAGCAGCTTACCCAATCAGGGTAGGGAGACCCAGTACTTC.

The chain couples TRBV7-6 to TRBJ2-1, with no clear D. Trimming cost V 2 bases and J 8 bases, with 13 bases left between them. The V gene's germline CDR1 is SGHVS and CDR2 FNYEAQ. The CDR3 spans 14 residues. The CDR3 nucleotides are TGTGCCAGCAGCTTACCGGCTAGTTTCGATGAGCAGTTCTTC. Its protein product is CASSLPASFDEQFF.

The chain couples TRBV5-5 to TRBJ1-5; 9 positions agree with TRBD1. Germline values: CDR1 SGHKS, CDR2 YYEKEE (reference sequence). The CDR3 covers 13 residues. V trimming: 4 bases; J trimming: 5 bases; junction bases outside the gene matches: 1. The CDR3 coding sequence is TGTGCCAGCAGCAGACAGGGGGATCAGCCCCAGCATTTT. This translates into CASSRQGDQPQHF. The whole variable domain, remainder taken from reference TRBV5-5 and TRBJ1-5, is DAGVTQSPTHLIKTRGQQVTLRCSPISGHKSVSWYQQVLGQGPQFIFQYYEKEERGRGNFPDRFSARQFPNYSSELNVNALLLGDSALYLCASSRQGDQPQHFGDGTRLSIL.

V gene TRBV4-1 combines with J gene TRBJ1-5; possibly TRBD1 for D (6 bases). CDR3 length: 18 residues. With 2 bases removed from V and 0 bases from J, the gap between germline ends came to 17 bases. Germline V lookup: CDR1 MGHRA, CDR2 YSYEKL. CDR3 residues: CASSQSWTALYSNQPQHF. The CDR3 DNA reads TGCGCCAGCAGCCAAAGTTGGACAGCGCTTTATAGCAATCAGCCCCAGCATTTT.

The CDR3 sequence is CASSLTQGLEYF. The CDR3 nucleotides are TGTGCCAGCAGTCTCACCCAGGGGCTCGAGTACTTC. The chain uses TRBV2 and TRBJ2-7; D might be TRBD1 (6 bases). Trimming took off 5 bases at V and 11 bases at J, with 16 bases between the two ends. This CDR3 is built from 12 residues. CDR1 and CDR2 (germline): SNHLY, FYNNEI.

This rearrangement joins TRBV28 to TRBJ1-2, with D uncertain. Germline assignment: CDR1 MDHEN and CDR2 SYDVKM. The CDR3 is made up of 13 amino acids. V lost 1 base and J lost 7, with 10 bases in between. The CDR3 coding sequence is TGTGCCAGCAGTTTATCGCGCAGAGGTGGCTACACCTTC. It encodes CASSLSRRGGYTF.

This chain joins TRBV5-1 and TRBJ2-1; 10 nucleotides match TRBD1. Looked up from germline, CDR1 is SGHRS and CDR2 is YFSETQ. CDR3 length: 14 residues. V gave up 4 bases and J gave up 6 bases; unmatched junction bases: 4. In nucleotides, the CDR3 is TGCGCCAGCAGCACGGGACAGGGGTTCAATGAGCAGTTCTTC. Amino acid sequence: CASSTGQGFNEQFF.

The V call is TRBV11-2, the J call TRBJ2-1; 11 nucleotides match TRBD1. Germline V gene data show CDR1 as SGHAT and CDR2 as FQNNGV. The ends lost 0 bases at V and 8 bases at J; junction bases unmatched: 3. The CDR3 runs to 15 residues. The CDR3 region is CASSLDGQGADEQFF. The CDR3 DNA is TGTGCCAGCAGCTTAGATGGACAGGGGGCCGATGAGCAGTTCTTC.

This sequence joins TRBV30 and TRBJ2-1; TRBD2 aligns across 8 bases. The length of the CDR3 is 14 residues. Germline V gene data show CDR1 as GTSNPN and CDR2 as SVGIG (reference sequence). The V segment lost 4 bases and the J segment 6 bases; nucleotides outside the gene matches: 8. CDR3: CAWNLAGTSNEQFF. Written as DNA, the CDR3 is TGTGCCTGGAATCTAGCGGGTACCTCCAATGAGCAGTTCTTC.

This sequence joins TRBV19 and TRBJ1-1, with 8 positions matching TRBD1. With V trimmed by 7 bases and J by 10 bases, 8 bases remained unmatched. The CDR3 runs to 12 residues. Looked up from germline, CDR1 is LNHDA and CDR2 is SQIVND (reference sequence). The CDR3 reads CASTLWTGRAFF. The CDR3 region has the DNA TGTGCCAGTACCCTTTGGACAGGGAGAGCTTTCTTT.

V and J are TRBV28 and TRBJ2-5; D perhaps matches TRBD2 (6 bases). Germline V gene data show CDR1 as MDHEN and CDR2 as SYDVKM. The V end lost 3 bases, the J end lost 5 bases, and 16 bases lay between the germline ends. CDR3 length equals 15 residues. CDR3 amino acids: CASSFMQGGWETQYF. CDR3 sequence (DNA): TGTGCCAGCAGTTTTATGCAGGGAGGTTGGGAGACCCAGTACTTC.

V is TRBV29-1 and J is TRBJ2-7; 10 bases match TRBD1. Germline V gene sequence: CDR1 SQVTM, CDR2 ANQGSEA. J gave up 3 bases and V 7 bases, and 12 bases lay outside the gene matches. The CDR3 sequence is 15 residues long. In DNA form, the CDR3 reads TGCAGCGGGACCGGCGGGACAGGGGATGTCTACGAGCAGTACTTC. It encodes CSGTGGTGDVYEQYF.

The genes are TRBV10-3 and TRBJ2-1; 10 bases map to TRBD2. The CDR3 spans 16 residues. The ends lost 3 bases at V and 8 bases at J; junction bases unmatched: 10. The germline CDR1 and CDR2 sequences are ENHRY and SYGVKD. Here the CDR3 reads CAISDKRLAGEDEQFF. The CDR3 coding sequence is TGTGCCATCAGTGATAAGCGGCTAGCGGGAGAGGATGAGCAGTTCTTC.

The chain employs TRBV28 and TRBJ2-5, with 9 nucleotides matching TRBD2. The CDR3 runs to 17 residues. The trim removed 2 bases at V and 7 bases at J, leaving 14 bases unmatched. Germline V gene sequence: CDR1 MDHEN, CDR2 SYDVKM. The CDR3 sequence: CASSLVLFRGRAGTQYF. The CDR3 DNA reads TGTGCCAGCAGTTTAGTTTTGTTTCGCGGGAGGGCCGGGACCCAGTACTTC.

This clone was observed a handful of times. The V call is TRBV28, the J call TRBJ2-5; TRBD2 aligns across 7 bases. The CDR3 is 14 residues long. The V and J ends lost 7 bases and 1 base, in that order; junction bases with no gene match: 6. The V gene's germline CDR1 is MDHEN and CDR2 SYDVKM. This CDR3 is CASKGAGPQETQYF. DNA of the CDR3: TGTGCCAGCAAAGGAGCGGGGCCCCAAGAGACCCAGTACTTC.

This chain joins TRBV6-1 and TRBJ2-1; possibly TRBD2 for D (5 bases). The CDR3 has 12 amino acids. V was cut by 3 bases and J by 12 bases, with 12 bases left in between. Germline CDR1 and CDR2: MNHNS and SASEGT. The CDR3, as DNA: TGTGCCAGCAGTGAGGTGACGGGGAGGCAGTTCTTC. This codes for CASSEVTGRQFF.

This sequence joins TRBV6-5 and TRBJ1-2; TRBD1 matches 8 bases. The germline CDR1 and CDR2 sequences are MNHEY and SVGAGI. The CDR3 runs 15 residues. The junction had 11 bases not matched to a gene; V was cut back by 4 bases and J by 7 bases. CDR3 in amino acids: CASSSRRAGGAGYTF. The CDR3 DNA reads TGTGCCAGCAGTTCCCGACGAGCAGGGGGCGCTGGCTACACCTTC.

This clone is a singleton in its sample. V is TRBV19 and J is TRBJ2-7, with D tentatively TRBD1 (5 bases). V gave up 4 bases and J gave up 2 bases, with 12 bases separating them. The CDR3 sequence is 14 residues long. Germline-derived CDR1 and CDR2 are LNHDA and SQIVND (reference sequence). The CDR3 DNA sequence: TGTGCCAGTAGTACCTCGGACAAAGCCTACGAGCAGTACTTC. This codes for CASSTSDKAYEQYF.

This sequence joins TRBV2 and TRBJ2-5, with 7 nucleotides matching TRBD2. Germline CDR1 is SNHLY and CDR2 is FYNNEI. This CDR3 has 14 residues. The V and J ends lost 4 bases and 1 base, in that order; junction bases with no gene match: 3. This CDR3 reads CASSAWGGQETQYF. CDR3 bases: TGTGCCAGCAGTGCGTGGGGGGGCCAAGAGACCCAGTACTTC. The complete variable domain, with remaining parts taken from reference TRBV2 and TRBJ2-5, reads EPEVTQTPSHQVTQMGQEVILRCVPISNHLYFYWYRQILGQKVEFLVSFYNNEISEKSEIFDDQFSVERPDGSNFTLKIRSTKLEDSAMYFCASSAWGGQETQYFGPGTRLLVL.

The chain is built from TRBV11-2 and TRBJ1-2, with D perhaps TRBD1 (6 bases). Germline-derived CDR1 and CDR2 are SGHAT and FQNNGV. The CDR3 is 15 amino acids. Trimming cost V 5 bases and J 4 bases, with 17 bases left between them. The CDR3 reads CASSPIRTAGYGYTF. The CDR3 DNA reads as TGTGCCAGCAGCCCCATAAGGACAGCCGGCTATGGCTACACCTTC.

The rearrangement uses TRBV5-1 and TRBJ2-3; 10 bases are a match to TRBD2. CDR3 length: 16 residues. V shed 4 bases, J shed 1 base, and the junction held 6 bases outside the gene matches. The germline V gene encodes CDR1 SGHRS and CDR2 YFSETQ. CDR3: CASSPYLAGGTDTQYF. The CDR3 nucleotides are TGCGCCAGCAGCCCTTATCTAGCGGGGGGCACAGATACGCAGTATTTT.

The chain uses TRBV19 and TRBJ1-4; D gene unclear. The ends were cut back, 3 bases at V and 4 bases at J, with 18 bases in the middle. Looked up from germline, CDR1 is LNHDA and CDR2 is SQIVND (reference sequence). The CDR3 runs to 17 residues. The CDR3 reads CASSMEGPRAYNEKLFF. The CDR3 DNA reads as TGTGCCAGTAGTATGGAGGGTCCACGAGCTTATAATGAAAAACTGTTTTTT.

This clone was observed a handful of times. The chain carries TRBV6-1 and TRBJ1-1; 9 bases map to TRBD1. V dropped 2 bases and J dropped 2; count of bases not matched to a gene: 12. The CDR3 consists of 18 residues. Germline values: CDR1 MNHNS, CDR2 SASEGT. CDR3 DNA sequence: TGTGCCAGCAGTGAATGGGGACAGGGATATGGACCTAACACTGAAGCTTTCTTT. It codes for CASSEWGQGYGPNTEAFF.

The J gene is TRBJ2-3, the V gene TRBV19; 14 positions agree with TRBD2. CDR3 length equals 18 residues. Trimming removed 0 bases from V and 5 bases from J; junction bases left unmatched: 7. Per germline, CDR1 LNHDA and CDR2 SQIVND (reference sequence). DNA of the CDR3: TGTGCCAGTAGTATAGATCTATTGGGACTAGCGGGAGAAGATACGCAGTATTTT. Protein sequence: CASSIDLLGLAGEDTQYF.

This sequence joins TRBV2 and TRBJ2-3; possibly TRBD2 for D (6 bases). Trimming removed 4 bases at V and 2 bases at J, with 10 bases between. Germline V gives CDR1 SNHLY, CDR2 FYNNEI. This CDR3 comprises 14 residues. CDR3 in amino acids: CASSARLDTDTQYF. CDR3 coding DNA: TGTGCCAGCAGTGCCCGACTAGACACAGATACGCAGTATTTT.

V is TRBV6-5 and J is TRBJ2-5, with 11 bases aligning to TRBD1. The germline V gene has CDR1 MNHEY and CDR2 SVGAGI. The CDR3 is made up of 16 amino acids. J was trimmed by 8 bases and V by 4 bases; bases with no gene match: 12. CDR3 nucleotides: TGTGCCAGCAGTTTCCGGACAGGGGGCGTCGGGGAAACCCAGTACTTC. Amino acid sequence: CASSFRTGGVGETQYF.

DNA of the CDR3: TGTGCCAGTAGTGCCCACGGGAACACCGGGGAGCTGTTTTTT. It yields the protein CASSAHGNTGELFF. The V gene is TRBV19, the J gene TRBJ2-2; the D is unclear. CDR3 length: 14 amino acids. Germline CDR1 and CDR2: LNHDA and SQIVND (reference sequence). V was trimmed by 5 bases and J by 1 base, leaving 8 bases between them. The whole variable domain, filled in from reference TRBV19 and TRBJ2-2, reads DGGITQSPKYLFRKEGQNVTLSCEQNLNHDAMYWYRQDPGQGLRLIYYSQIVNDFQKGDIAEGYSVSREKKESFPLTVTSAQKNPTAFYLCASSAHGNTGELFFGEGSRLTVL.